This T cell receptor beta chain was sequenced during a study of CD8+ T cells in alopecia areata. General study findings and limits: In patients, TCRs were shared less clearly than in mice, and HLA may possibly be involved.

In the case of this clone: The antigen is undetermined.

Treatment indicated: oral pan-JAK inhibitor, 5-10 mg twice daily. The authors extracted RNA and reverse transcribed it into cDNA as the sequencing template. TCRdb's table, derived via immunoSEQ multiplex PCR, lists solely in-frame clones and lacks some. Here the sample spans 150,000 to 200,000 clones, 55% to 70% being singletons. Germline loops: CDR1 GTSNPN, CDR2 SVGIG (reference sequence). The CDR3 contains 11 residues. Trimming pared 8 bases from V and 1 base from J, leaving 9 bases between. The chain uses TRBV30 and TRBJ2-7; D is possibly TRBD2 (5 bases). This receptor was obtained from a human donor with alopecia areata. The sample was CD4+ T cells sorted from blood, taken at week 4, from a patient treated with tofacitinib. CDR3 in DNA: TGTGCCCAGCGGATTTCCTACGAGCAGTACTTC. Its protein product is CAQRISYEQYF.